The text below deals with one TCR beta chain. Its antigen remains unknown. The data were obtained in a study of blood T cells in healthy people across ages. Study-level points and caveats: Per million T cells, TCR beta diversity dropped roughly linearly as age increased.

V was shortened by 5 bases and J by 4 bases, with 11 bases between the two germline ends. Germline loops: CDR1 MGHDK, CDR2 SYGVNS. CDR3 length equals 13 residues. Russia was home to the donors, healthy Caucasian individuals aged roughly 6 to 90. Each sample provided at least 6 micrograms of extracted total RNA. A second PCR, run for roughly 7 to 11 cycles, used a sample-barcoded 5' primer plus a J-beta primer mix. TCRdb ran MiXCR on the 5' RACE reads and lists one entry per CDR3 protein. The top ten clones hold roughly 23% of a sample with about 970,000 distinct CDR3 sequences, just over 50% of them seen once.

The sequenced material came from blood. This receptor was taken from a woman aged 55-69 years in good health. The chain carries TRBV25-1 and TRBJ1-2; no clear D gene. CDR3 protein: CASSRAETYGYTF. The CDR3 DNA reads TGTGCCAGCAGTAGGGCAGAGACCTATGGCTACACCTTC.